These T cell receptor beta chains were read from a single sample in a study of response to subunit inactivated influenza vaccine. TCRdb processed the RT-PCR reads anew with MiXCR; each CDR3 protein has one entry. The sample contains hundreds of thousands of distinct CDR3 sequences, around 16% of which appear only once. This specimen consisted of PBMCs from blood, obtained about 13 days after vaccination. The receptors stem from a man over 45 who received an inactivated influenza vaccine. Each CDR3 is given with its conserved first and last residue. D genes are given only for firm matches. The listing skips clone size in some rows; elsewhere it reads once, few, many or a size class.

len	abundance	d_gene	v_gene	j_gene	CDR3aa	CDR3nt
13	NA	NA	TRBV2	TRBJ1-2	CATQMTISYGYTF	TGTGCCACCCAAATGACGATCAGCTATGGCTACACCTTC
13	few	NA	TRBV25-1	TRBJ1-2	CASSASGVGGYTF	TGTGCCAGCAGTGCGTCAGGGGTAGGGGGCTACACCTTC
15	NA	NA	TRBV27	TRBJ2-1	CASSFSMSSYNEQFF	TGTGCCAGCAGTTTCTCCATGAGCTCCTACAATGAGCAGTTCTTC
14	NA	TRBD1	TRBV6-2/TRBV6-3	TRBJ2-7	CASSYKGQFYEQHF	TGTGCCAGCAGTTATAAGGGACAGTTCTACGAGCAGCACTTC
15	NA	NA	TRBV28	TRBJ1-4	CASSFGGRGIGKLFF	TGTGCCAGCAGTTTTGGGGGGCGCGGTATTGGAAAACTGTTTTTT
15	NA	NA	TRBV5-1	TRBJ2-7	CASSLFVGSFYEQYF	TGCGCCAGCAGCTTGTTCGTCGGGAGTTTCTACGAGCAGTACTTC
13	NA	TRBD1	TRBV20-1	TRBJ1-1	CSARQGVRTESFF	TGCAGTGCTCGACAGGGGGTCAGGACTGAATCTTTCTTT
11	many	TRBD2	TRBV12-3/TRBV12-4	TRBJ2-7	CASSLGLELYF	TGTGCCAGCAGTCTCGGACTAGAACTGTACTTC
16	NA	NA	TRBV4-3	TRBJ2-1	CASSGPGTTARNEQFF	TGCGCCAGCAGCGGCCCCGGGACAACGGCCCGGAATGAGCAGTTCTTC
17	NA	NA	TRBV11-2	TRBJ2-1	CASSLVPKPHIGGEQFF	TGTGCCAGCAGCTTAGTCCCGAAACCCCACATAGGGGGTGAGCAGTTCTTC
14	few	NA	TRBV6-1	TRBJ1-1	CASSETYAGAEAFF	TGTGCCAGCAGTGAAACGTACGCAGGGGCTGAAGCTTTCTTT
13	NA	NA	TRBV7-2	TRBJ1-2	CASSLNGEGGYTF	TGTGCCAGCAGCTTAAACGGAGAGGGAGGCTACACCTTC
13	few	NA	TRBV7-9	TRBJ2-3	CASQIGLTDTQYF	TGTGCCTCCCAGATTGGATTAACAGATACGCAGTATTTT
17	medium-sized	TRBD2	TRBV4-2	TRBJ2-3	CASSRPPSGRARDTQYF	TGTGCCAGCAGCCGCCCCCCCAGCGGGAGGGCCAGGGATACGCAGTATTTT
17	NA	TRBD2	TRBV5-1	TRBJ2-1	CASSAHPGLVAYNEQFF	TGCGCCAGCAGCGCTCACCCCGGACTAGTCGCCTACAATGAGCAGTTCTTC
13	NA	NA	TRBV7-6	TRBJ2-2	CASSLIGDGELFF	TGTGCCAGCAGCCTGATCGGGGACGGGGAGCTGTTTTTT
14	few	NA	TRBV11-2	TRBJ2-3	CASSLASHTDTQYF	TGTGCCAGCAGCTTAGCGTCGCACACAGATACGCAGTATTTT
13	NA	TRBD1	TRBV20-1	TRBJ2-7	CSAQVGGTYEQYF	TGCAGTGCCCAGGTAGGGGGCACCTACGAGCAGTACTTC
15	many	TRBD1	TRBV20-1	TRBJ1-5	CSARGTGDSNQPQHF	TGCAGTGCTAGAGGGACAGGGGATAGCAATCAGCCCCAGCATTTT
15	few	TRBD1	TRBV20-1	TRBJ2-1	CSATRQGQSYNEQFF	TGCAGTGCTACACGACAGGGACAGTCCTACAATGAGCAGTTCTTC
13	few	TRBD1	TRBV12-3/TRBV12-4	TRBJ1-5	CASSPQTGNAQHF	TGTGCCAGCAGTCCTCAGACAGGGAATGCCCAGCATTTT
12	few	NA	TRBV20-1	TRBJ2-2	CSASPSTGELFF	TGCAGTGCTAGTCCCAGCACCGGGGAGCTGTTTTTT
11	few	NA	TRBV6-2/TRBV6-3	TRBJ2-7	CATAEVHEQYF	TGTGCCACCGCTGAGGTTCACGAGCAGTACTTC
17	few	NA	TRBV10-3	TRBJ1-1	CAISESGTVARNTEAFF	TGTGCCATCAGTGAGTCGGGGACGGTGGCGAGGAACACTGAAGCTTTCTTT
12	few	NA	TRBV28	TRBJ2-5	CAIATIEETQYF	TGTGCCATCGCGACGATCGAAGAGACCCAGTACTTC
13	NA	NA	TRBV28	TRBJ2-7	CASSGVGVYEQYF	TGTGCCAGCAGTGGAGTGGGGGTCTACGAGCAGTACTTC
19	many	TRBD2	TRBV5-1	TRBJ2-2	CASSLYPQSSGDDTGELFF	TGCGCCAGCAGCTTGTACCCCCAAAGTAGCGGGGACGACACCGGGGAGCTGTTTTTT
12	NA	NA	TRBV12-3/TRBV12-4	TRBJ2-7	CASRNGGYEQYF	TGTGCCAGCAGGAATGGGGGCTACGAGCAGTACTTC
13	few	NA	TRBV12-3/TRBV12-4	TRBJ2-2	CASSLIGPGELFF	TGTGCCAGCAGTTTAATAGGCCCCGGGGAGCTGTTTTTT
14	NA	NA	TRBV4-2	TRBJ2-5	CASSSGQAGETQYF	TGTGCCAGCAGTTCTGGCCAAGCGGGAGAGACCCAGTACTTC
13	few	TRBD1	TRBV5-1	TRBJ1-1	CASSSGTATEAFF	TGCGCCAGCAGCTCCGGGACAGCCACTGAAGCTTTCTTT
15	few	TRBD2	TRBV28	TRBJ2-5	CARELAGGPRETQYF	TGTGCCAGAGAGTTGGCGGGAGGGCCAAGAGAGACCCAGTACTTC
14	NA	NA	TRBV4-1	TRBJ1-6	CASSQPLLGSPLHF	TGCGCCAGCAGCCAACCCCTTCTGGGTTCACCCCTCCACTTT
19	NA	TRBD2	TRBV18	TRBJ2-1	CASSLLGTSGGPTYNEQFF	TGTGCCAGCTCACTCCTCGGGACTAGCGGGGGGCCTACCTACAATGAGCAGTTCTTC
15	few	NA	TRBV7-9	TRBJ1-1	CASTPRAALNTEAFF	TGTGCCAGCACCCCGAGGGCAGCCTTGAACACTGAAGCTTTCTTT
10	many	NA	TRBV2	TRBJ2-7	CASSVFEQYF	TGTGCCAGCAGTGTTTTCGAGCAGTACTTC
15	NA	NA	TRBV21-1	TRBJ2-5	CARALSGVNQETQYF	TGTGCCAGGGCTCTTAGCGGGGTTAACCAAGAGACCCAGTACTTC
17	NA	TRBD2	TRBV28	TRBJ2-1	CASSPTPPRLASNEQFF	TGTGCCAGCAGTCCGACACCCCCTAGACTAGCGTCCAATGAGCAGTTCTTC
14	NA	TRBD2	TRBV20-1	TRBJ2-4	CSASGGRGKNIQYF	TGCAGTGCCTCCGGCGGGAGGGGGAAAAACATTCAGTACTTC
15	few	NA	TRBV20-1	TRBJ2-7	CSARDSEGLGYEQYF	TGCAGTGCTAGAGATTCGGAGGGCCTCGGCTACGAGCAGTACTTC
13	many	NA	TRBV20-1	TRBJ1-2	CSAHTTGNYGYTF	TGCAGTGCCCATACGACAGGCAACTATGGCTACACCTTC
16	NA	NA	TRBV10-2	TRBJ2-2	CASSGHPTANTGELFF	TGCGCCAGTTCGGGACATCCTACAGCGAACACCGGGGAGCTGTTTTTT
13	NA	TRBD1	TRBV24-1	TRBJ2-7	CATSGTGQAEQYF	TGTGCCACCAGTGGAACGGGACAGGCCGAGCAGTACTTC
15	few	NA	TRBV5-1	TRBJ2-7	CASSLAFSGNYEQYF	TGCGCCAGCAGCTTGGCGTTTAGCGGAAACTACGAGCAGTACTTC
16	many	TRBD2	TRBV4-2	TRBJ2-3	CASRPSGRASTDTQYF	TGTGCCAGCAGGCCTAGCGGGAGGGCCAGCACAGATACGCAGTATTTT
16	few	TRBD2	TRBV6-1	TRBJ2-1	CASTTRLAGGSDEQFF	TGTGCCAGCACCACTAGACTAGCGGGGGGATCTGATGAGCAGTTCTTC
15	NA	NA	TRBV20-1	TRBJ2-3	CCARGGDSHTDTQYF	TGCTGTGCTAGAGGTGGGGACTCGCACACAGATACGCAGTATTTT
13	NA	NA	TRBV20-1	TRBJ1-1	CSASRDRYTEAFF	TGCAGTGCTAGCCGGGACCGCTACACTGAAGCTTTCTTT
13	NA	NA	TRBV6-2/TRBV6-3	TRBJ2-2	CASSYEWTGELFF	TGTGCCAGCAGTTACGAGTGGACCGGGGAGCTGTTTTTT
12	NA	NA	TRBV28	TRBJ2-1	CATLPPNNEQFF	TGTGCCACCCTCCCCCCGAACAATGAGCAGTTCTTC
14	once	NA	TRBV11-2	TRBJ2-7	CASTIPSEGYEQYF	TGTGCCAGCACCATTCCCTCGGAGGGGTACGAGCAGTACTTC
14	few	NA	TRBV27	TRBJ2-1	CASSYPGLRDEQFF	TGTGCCAGCAGTTACCCGGGACTGCGGGATGAGCAGTTCTTC
16	NA	TRBD1	TRBV3-1	TRBJ2-5	CASSPYGTGALETQYF	TGTGCCAGCAGCCCGTACGGGACAGGGGCTTTGGAGACCCAGTACTTC
14	NA	TRBD2	TRBV28	TRBJ2-1	CASSPGLAGDEQFF	TGTGCCAGCAGTCCCGGACTAGCGGGCGATGAGCAGTTCTTC
18	NA	TRBD2	TRBV20-1	TRBJ2-1	CSARDMLAGGFPMYEQFF	TGCAGTGCTAGAGATATGCTAGCGGGGGGCTTCCCCATGTATGAGCAGTTCTTC